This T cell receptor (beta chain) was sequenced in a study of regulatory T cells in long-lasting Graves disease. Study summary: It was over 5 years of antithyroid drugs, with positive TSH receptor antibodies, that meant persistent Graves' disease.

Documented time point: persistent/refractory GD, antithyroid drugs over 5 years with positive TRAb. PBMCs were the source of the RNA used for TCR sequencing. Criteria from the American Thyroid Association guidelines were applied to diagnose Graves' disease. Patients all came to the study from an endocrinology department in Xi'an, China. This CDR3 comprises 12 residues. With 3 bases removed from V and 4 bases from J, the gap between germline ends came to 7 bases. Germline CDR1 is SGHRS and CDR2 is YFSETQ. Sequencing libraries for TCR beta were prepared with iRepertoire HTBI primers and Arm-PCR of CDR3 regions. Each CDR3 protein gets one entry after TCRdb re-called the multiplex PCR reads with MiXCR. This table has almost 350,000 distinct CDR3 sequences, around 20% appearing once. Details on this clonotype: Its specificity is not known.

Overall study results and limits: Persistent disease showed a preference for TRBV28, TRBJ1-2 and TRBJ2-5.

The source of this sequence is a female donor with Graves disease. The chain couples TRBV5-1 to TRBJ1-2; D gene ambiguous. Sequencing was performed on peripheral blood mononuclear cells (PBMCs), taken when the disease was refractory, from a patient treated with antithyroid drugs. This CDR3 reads CASSSNSYGYTF. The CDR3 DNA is TGCGCCAGCAGCTCTAACAGCTATGGCTACACCTTC.